This T cell receptor beta chain was sequenced for a study of blood T cell repertoires in COVID-19. Clones were read by immunoSEQ multiplex PCR, and TCRdb kept only the in-frame ones, dropping some. Of 150,000 to 200,000 clones listed, approximately 84% were seen once; the top ten hold 7.5% to 8%. The origin of this receptor is a man between 40 and 49 years old who had recovered from COVID-19. Material: peripheral blood.

Written as DNA, the CDR3 is TGTGCCAGCAGAGCTGCGGGCCATGGCTACACCTTC. Protein product: CASRAAGHGYTF. The chain employs TRBV6-5 and TRBJ1-2; D uncertain. Germline-derived CDR1 and CDR2 are MNHEY and SVGAGI. The CDR3 contains 12 residues. The V and J ends lost 6 bases and 6 bases respectively, with 11 bases between them.